These 28 T cell receptor beta chains came from one sample sequenced in a study of blood T cell repertoires in COVID-19. Here immunoSEQ multiplex PCR was the method, and the copy in TCRdb shows in-frame clones only, minus some. Among about 150,000 clones listed, roughly three quarters were seen once. Source material: peripheral blood. All receptors come from a man aged 55 to 69 with acute or convalescent COVID-19.

This clone has just one count. The genes are TRBV4-1 and TRBJ1-2, with D maybe TRBD1 (5 bases). The CDR3 loop spans 14 amino acids. Trimming cost V 5 bases and J 6 bases, with 16 bases left between them. Per germline, CDR1 MGHRA and CDR2 YSYEKL. CDR3 in amino acids: CASSLGQGDNGYTF. CDR3 nucleotides: TGCGCCAGCAGCTTAGGACAAGGAGATAATGGCTACACCTTC.

V gene TRBV7-9 combines with J gene TRBJ2-7; 15 bases agree with TRBD2. The CDR3 is 17 amino acids. The germline CDR1 and CDR2 sequences are SEHNR and FQNEAQ (reference sequence). V lost 5 bases to trimming and J lost 2 bases; unmatched junction nucleotides: 7. CDR3 nucleotide sequence: TGTGCCAGCAGCCCCGGGACTAGCGGGAGGAATCCCTACGAGCAGTACTTC. This sequence encodes CASSPGTSGRNPYEQYF.

V gene TRBV12-3 or TRBV12-4 combines with J gene TRBJ2-5; D uncertain. The CDR3 is made up of 12 amino acids. Trimming stripped 6 bases from V and 4 bases from J, with 9 bases between. The CDR3 nucleotides are TGTGCCAGCAGCCTCCTCCCAGAGACCCAGTACTTC. The encoded protein is CASSLLPETQYF.

This chain uses TRBV18 with TRBJ1-1; TRBD1 matches at 11 bases. Germline V gene lookup returns CDR1 KGHSH and CDR2 LQKENI. The CDR3 is 15 amino acids. Trimming at V came to 5 bases and at J to 4 bases, leaving 6 bases not matched to a gene. Written as DNA, the CDR3 is TGTGCCAGCTCATCGGCCGGGACAGGGGGCACTGAAGCTTTCTTT. Translating it yields CASSSAGTGGTEAFF.

The gene calls are TRBV2 and TRBJ2-7; TRBD1 aligns across 9 bases. Germline CDR1 and CDR2: SNHLY and FYNNEI. Trimming took 4 bases from V and 4 from J; bases not matched to a gene: 2. The CDR3 is 13 residues long. Here the CDR3 reads CASSVTGGYEQYF. CDR3 sequence (DNA): TGTGCCAGCAGTGTGACAGGGGGGTACGAGCAGTACTTC.

This clone was detected a few times. The chain employs TRBV12-3 or TRBV12-4 and TRBJ1-6; D is unresolved. V dropped 3 bases and J dropped 9 bases, with 6 bases sitting between them. This CDR3 is built from 12 residues. The CDR3: CASSFGFSPLHF. The DNA of the CDR3 is TGTGCCAGCAGTTTCGGGTTTTCACCCCTCCACTTT.

This chain uses TRBV11-3 with TRBJ2-3; the D is unclear. The CDR3 covers 14 residues. Trimming pared 5 bases from V and 6 bases from J, leaving 15 bases between. Germline CDR1 is SGHNT and CDR2 is YENEEA. This CDR3 reads CASSLSGRPDTQYF. For the CDR3, the DNA is TGTGCCAGCAGCCTTTCGGGTCGACCCGATACGCAGTATTTT. Variable domain in full (rest from reference TRBV11-3 and TRBJ2-3): EAGVVQSPRYKIIEKKQPVAFWCNPISGHNTLYWYLQNLGQGPELLIRYENEEAVDDSQLPKDRFSAERLKGVDSTLKIQPAELGDSAVYLCASSLSGRPDTQYFGPGTRLTVL.

The rearrangement uses TRBV11-1 and TRBJ1-5; TRBD1 aligns across 8 bases. The CDR3 has 14 residues. Germline trimming cut 5 bases from V and 4 bases from J; bases unmatched to any gene: 4. The germline gives CDR1 SGHAT, CDR2 FQDESV (reference sequence). The CDR3 protein is CASSETGENQPQHF. The CDR3 nucleotides are TGTGCCAGCAGCGAGACAGGGGAGAATCAGCCCCAGCATTTT.

CDR3 sequence: CASSSRGTGDHEQYF. In DNA form, the CDR3 reads TGTGCCAGCAGTTCCCGCGGGACAGGGGACCACGAGCAGTACTTC. The chain links TRBV27 to TRBJ2-7, with TRBD1 matching 10 bases. CDR1 MNHEY and CDR2 SMNVEV come from the germline V gene (reference sequence). The CDR3 has 15 amino acids. J was trimmed by 5 bases and V by 4 bases; bases with no gene match: 8.

The chain employs TRBV19 and TRBJ2-7, with a weak D call TRBD1 (5 bases). Germline assignment: CDR1 LNHDA and CDR2 SQIVND (reference sequence). V lost 4 bases to trimming and J lost 5 bases, with 12 bases between them. The CDR3 is 13 amino acids. In DNA form, the CDR3 reads TGTGCCAGTAGTAGTGGGCAGGGCCACGAGCAGTACTTC. Translated: CASSSGQGHEQYF.

In this sample, this clone turned up once. The chain has TRBV28 and TRBJ2-7; a possible D gene is TRBD1 (6 bases). CDR3 length equals 12 residues. Deletions cut 9 bases from V and 6 bases from J, with 15 bases between. Germline V gene lookup returns CDR1 MDHEN and CDR2 SYDVKM. The CDR3 region is CASTQGQREQYF. The CDR3 DNA follows: TGTGCCAGTACGCAGGGACAACGCGAGCAGTACTTC.

DNA for the CDR3: TGTGCCAGCAGCTCCTACACTGAAGCTTTCTTT. This sequence encodes CASSSYTEAFF. The rearrangement joins TRBV13 to TRBJ1-1; unclear D gene. Trimming removed 4 bases at V and 3 bases at J, with 3 bases between. This CDR3 has 11 amino acids. Germline assignment: CDR1 PRHDT and CDR2 FYEKMQ (reference sequence).

The chain combines TRBV10-2 with TRBJ2-7, with 9 bases identical to TRBD2. V trimming: 3 bases; J trimming: 6 bases; junction bases outside the gene matches: 6. The CDR3 is 14 amino acids. The germline gives CDR1 WSHSY, CDR2 SAAADI. CDR3 amino acids: CASSDVLAGSEQYF. The CDR3 DNA sequence: TGCGCCAGCAGTGATGTCCTAGCGGGATCCGAGCAGTACTTC.

This clone was seen only a few times. This rearrangement joins TRBV5-1 to TRBJ1-1; 8 bases match TRBD1. The CDR3 totals 14 residues. Germline assignment: CDR1 SGHRS and CDR2 YFSETQ. Losses at the gene ends were 0 bases for V and 3 bases for J; bases not matched to a gene: 1. The CDR3 DNA follows: TGCGCCAGCAGCTTGGACAGGGGGGACACTGAAGCTTTCTTT. Translation gives CASSLDRGDTEAFF.

This sequence joins TRBV28 and TRBJ2-5, with 7 positions matching TRBD2. This CDR3 has 15 amino acids. V lost 1 base, J lost 3 bases, and 5 bases stayed unmatched. CDR1 and CDR2 from the germline V gene are MDHEN and SYDVKM. DNA for the CDR3: TGTGCCAGCAGTTTATACGCTAGCGGTAAAGAGACCCAGTACTTC. Translating it yields CASSLYASGKETQYF.

The V call is TRBV5-1, the J call TRBJ2-3; 10 bases align to TRBD2. Germline V gene lookup returns CDR1 SGHRS and CDR2 YFSETQ. The length of the CDR3 is 16 residues. J was trimmed by 2 bases and V by 6 bases; bases with no gene match: 9. The CDR3 DNA reads TGCGCCAGCACCCGGAGCGGGAGGGCCGTCACAGATACGCAGTATTTT. Its translation: CASTRSGRAVTDTQYF. Full variable domain (outside the CDR3, taken from reference TRBV5-1 and TRBJ2-3): KAGVTQTPRYLIKTRGQQVTLSCSPISGHRSVSWYQQTPGQGLQFLFEYFSETQRNKGNFPGRFSGRQFSNSRSEMNVSTLELGDSALYLCASTRSGRAVTDTQYFGPGTRLTVL.

The chain is built from TRBV6-6 and TRBJ2-1, with D possibly being TRBD2 (5 bases). Germline assignment: CDR1 MNHNY and CDR2 SVGAGI (reference sequence). Between the trimmed V and J ends, which lost 4 bases and 6 bases, there was a span of 16 bases. The CDR3 has 15 amino acids. The CDR3, as DNA: TGTGCCAGCAGTTTAGTGGGAGACGGACGCAATGAGCAGTTCTTC. This gives the protein CASSLVGDGRNEQFF.

Only one count was recorded for this clone. The rearrangement joins TRBV14 to TRBJ2-3; 7 positions match TRBD1. In germline, CDR1 is SGHDN, CDR2 FVKESK. CDR3 length: 14 amino acids. Trimming took 7 bases from V and 2 from J; bases not matched to a gene: 6. CDR3: CASNRGAITDTQYF. For the CDR3, the DNA is TGTGCCAGCAACAGGGGAGCCATCACAGATACGCAGTATTTT.

The chain combines TRBV24-1 with TRBJ2-5, with 7 bases identical to TRBD1. After removal of 5 bases from V and 1 base from J, the junction contained 6 bases not matched to a gene. Germline-derived CDR1 and CDR2 are KGHDR and SFDVKD. This CDR3 is 15 amino acids long. The CDR3 region is CATSVGGASQETQYF. The CDR3, as DNA: TGTGCCACCAGTGTAGGGGGCGCGTCCCAAGAGACCCAGTACTTC.

V usage is TRBV24-1 and J usage is TRBJ2-3, with D possibly TRBD2 on 6 matching bases. Germline V gene sequence: CDR1 KGHDR, CDR2 SFDVKD. The length of the CDR3 is 16 residues. Deletions cut 0 bases from V and 2 bases from J, with 11 bases between. DNA for the CDR3: TGTGCCACCAGTGATTTGCGGTCGGGACTCACAGATACGCAGTATTTT. The encoded protein is CATSDLRSGLTDTQYF.

This clone appeared a single time. The V gene is TRBV27, the J gene TRBJ2-1; TRBD2 agrees at 9 bases. Trimming cost V 2 bases and J 6 bases; bases outside gene matches: 5. Per germline, CDR1 MNHEY and CDR2 SMNVEV (reference sequence). The CDR3 is 15 residues long. The CDR3 region is CASSLAAGGSNEQFF. CDR3 DNA: TGTGCCAGCAGTTTAGCGGCGGGAGGGTCCAATGAGCAGTTCTTC.

This chain uses TRBV6-1 with TRBJ1-3; 8 nucleotides match TRBD1. V was clipped by 3 bases and J by 2 bases; unmatched bases: 6. CDR3 size: 16 residues. Germline CDR1 reads MNHNS; CDR2 reads SASEGT. The CDR3 region is CASSDKTGGTGNTIYF. The CDR3 nucleotides are TGTGCCAGCAGTGATAAAACAGGGGGGACTGGAAACACCATATATTTT.

This clone has a single count. The V gene is TRBV9, the J gene TRBJ1-1, with 8 bases that match TRBD1. The V segment lost 0 bases and the J segment 5 bases; nucleotides outside the gene matches: 12. The germline CDR1 and CDR2 sequences are SGDLS and YYNGEE. The CDR3 is 17 amino acids. This chain's CDR3 is CASSVGLNGRGRTEAFF. The CDR3 nucleotides are TGTGCCAGCAGCGTAGGTCTGAATGGCAGGGGGCGAACTGAAGCTTTCTTT.

V usage is TRBV11-3 and J usage is TRBJ2-7, with D maybe TRBD1 (6 bases). The ends were cut back, 5 bases at V and 6 bases at J, with 11 bases in the middle. Looked up from germline, CDR1 is SGHNT and CDR2 is YENEEA. This CDR3 is 12 amino acids long. The CDR3 sequence is CASSPGALEQYF. The CDR3 nucleotides are TGTGCCAGCAGCCCAGGGGCCCTCGAGCAGTACTTC.

This clone came up a few times. The V call is TRBV4-1, the J call TRBJ2-1; D may be TRBD1 (5 bases). The V gene lost 0 bases and the J gene lost 6 bases, with 6 bases spanning the gap. This CDR3 contains 13 residues. In germline, CDR1 is MGHRA, CDR2 YSYEKL. The CDR3 DNA is TGCGCCAGCAGCCAAGACAGGGCCAATGAGCAGTTCTTC. Protein: CASSQDRANEQFF.

This chain links TRBV10-2 with TRBJ1-5, with TRBD1 as a possible D gene (6 bases). Between the trimmed V and J ends, which lost 10 bases and 3 bases, there was a span of 16 bases. The CDR3 loop spans 14 amino acids. Germline V gene data show CDR1 as WSHSY and CDR2 as SAAADI. The DNA for the CDR3 is TGCGCCACCCCCGTCGAGGGGGTCAATCAGCCCCAGCATTTT. It encodes CATPVEGVNQPQHF.

This clone came up once. The V gene is TRBV5-1, the J gene TRBJ2-7, with 7 bases lining up with TRBD2. Germline CDR1 SGHRS, CDR2 YFSETQ. Losses at the gene ends were 4 bases for V and 5 bases for J; bases not matched to a gene: 12. The length of the CDR3 is 15 residues. The CDR3 is CASSPAGGGRHEQYF. The CDR3 DNA is TGCGCCAGCAGCCCGGCCGGTGGCGGGAGACACGAGCAGTACTTC.

The rearrangement uses TRBV7-2 and TRBJ2-7, with 9 bases lining up with TRBD2. Unmatched junction bases numbered 7, after V lost 0 bases and J lost 7 bases. The CDR3 covers 15 residues. Germline CDR1 reads SGHTA; CDR2 reads FQGNSA. CDR3 bases: TGTGCCAGCAGCTTAGCGTTAGCGGGAGTGAGGGAGCAGTACTTC. Protein product: CASSLALAGVREQYF. Complete variable domain (other parts from reference TRBV7-2 and TRBJ2-7): GAGVSQSPSNKVTEKGKDVELRCDPISGHTALYWYRQSLGQGLEFLIYFQGNSAPDKSGLPSDRFSAERTGGSVSTLTIQRTQQEDSAVYLCASSLALAGVREQYFGPGTRLTVT.